The entry below describes one T cell receptor beta chain. There is no known antigen for this receptor. Base qualities are not at hand, and no much larger clone is one base apart. The source of the sample is a study of control samples from healthy donors and cancer patients (dated by TCRdb to 2020 to 2022). Library construction relied on the immunoSEQ multiplex PCR assay. The clones in this table, taken by TCRdb from immuneACCESS, are in-frame only. Not every clone is retained; where verified, under half of the shortfall comes from an unresolved V gene, and the cause of the rest is unknown. This sample lists over 50,000 clones; nearly 90% were detected once. The ten top clones hold roughly 3.8% of the sample. V and J are truncated by 6 bases and 4 bases respectively, leaving an intervening sequence of 18 bases. Looking up the germline V gene yields CDR1 SQVTM and CDR2 ANQGSEA. From the cysteine up to the phenylalanine, the CDR3 has a length of 15 residues. Of the read, only the CDR3 DNA is kept; its 45 bases are in frame from base 1.

The sequenced sample was blood. This TCR came from a man in his fifties in good health. The rearrangement joined TRBV29-1 to TRBJ1-4; the D gene cannot be named for sure. The CDR3 loop reads CSVLRSQFSNEKLFF. The bases are TGCAGCGTACTACGTTCGCAGTTTAGTAATGAAAAACTGTTTTTT.